This TCR beta chain was captured by sequencing in a study of T cell responses to AZD1222 COVID-19 vaccine. Germline V gives CDR1 KGHSH, CDR2 LQKENI. Between the trimmed V and J ends, which lost 3 bases and 1 base, there was a span of 7 bases. This CDR3 has 13 residues. This table comes from immunoSEQ multiplex PCR, and its TCRdb copy is limited to in-frame clones, with some not included. The data show some 200,000 clones, approximately 91% seen once. This clone is a singleton in its sample. The antigen is undetermined. The same CDR3 arises from other DNA sequences in this sample as well. Study-level findings and limits: Seropositive at baseline were only six AZD1222 recipients. Spike as a whole was targeted by vaccine-associated CD4 TCRs, dominant at 160-218 and 743-854.

The sample here was peripheral blood, taken on day 0 of AZD1222 vaccination. This chain uses TRBV18 with TRBJ2-7; D may be TRBD1 or TRBD2 (5 bases each). The TCR was taken from an adult in good health. The DNA for the CDR3 is TGTGCCAGCTCACCGGGGGATTCCTACGAGCAGTACTTC. This sequence encodes CASSPGDSYEQYF.